The 27 T cell receptor beta chains below all came from one sample that was sequenced in a study of blood T cell repertoires in COVID-19. Data came from immunoSEQ multiplex PCR; TCRdb stores just in-frame clones and leaves some out. Altogether about 300,000 clones are present, roughly 91% being singletons, with the ten largest covering 1.5% to 2%. Sequencing input: peripheral blood. These receptor sequences come from a woman younger than 45 with COVID-19, enrolled during active disease.

This clone has just a few counts. The V call is TRBV7-7, the J call TRBJ1-1; D call uncertain. The CDR3 is 13 amino acids. Germline assignment: CDR1 SSHAT and CDR2 FNYEAQ (reference sequence). Trimming stripped 0 bases from V and 6 bases from J, with 8 bases between. The CDR3 DNA is TGTGCCAGCAGCTTAGCATTGGAGGCTGAAGCTTTCTTT. The encoded protein is CASSLALEAEAFF.

CDR3 protein: CASSQVRGQPQHF. CDR3 in DNA: TGTGCCAGCAGCCAAGTCAGGGGCCAGCCCCAGCATTTT. The chain links TRBV14 to TRBJ1-5; D might be TRBD1 (6 bases). The CDR3 length is 13 residues. Trimming shortened V by 1 base and J by 7 bases, and 8 bases separated the two germline ends. Per the germline V gene, CDR1 is SGHDN and CDR2 is FVKESK.

The chain employs TRBV6-5 and TRBJ2-7; 12 nucleotides align to TRBD1. J was trimmed by 4 bases and V by 6 bases; bases with no gene match: 7. Germline assignment: CDR1 MNHEY and CDR2 SVGAGI. The CDR3 runs 15 residues. The chain's CDR3 is CASRDGTGGFYEQYF. CDR3 in DNA: TGTGCCAGCAGAGACGGGACAGGGGGCTTTTACGAGCAGTACTTC.

J is TRBJ2-5 and V is TRBV9, with a tentative D call TRBD2 (5 bases). The germline V gene has CDR1 SGDLS and CDR2 YYNGEE. This CDR3 has 13 residues. Trimming cost V 4 bases and J 7 bases, with 14 bases left between them. The CDR3 sequence is CASSQDDAGTQYF. The CDR3 region has the DNA TGTGCCAGCAGCCAGGACGACGCGGGGACCCAGTACTTC.

The chain has TRBV19 and TRBJ1-2, with 11 bases lining up with TRBD1. The CDR3 loop spans 16 amino acids. V shed 7 bases and J 3 bases; nucleotides not matched to a gene: 10. The V gene's germline CDR1 is LNHDA and CDR2 SQIVND (reference sequence). The CDR3 loop reads CASKAGTGGFYYGYTF. The CDR3 nucleotides are TGTGCCAGTAAGGCCGGGACAGGGGGTTTTTACTATGGCTACACCTTC.

The chain has TRBV24-1 and TRBJ2-3; 9 bases line up with TRBD1. V gave up 3 bases and J gave up 2 bases; unmatched junction bases: 5. This CDR3 comprises 16 residues. CDR1 and CDR2 (germline): KGHDR, SFDVKD. CDR3 region: CATSDPRDRATDTQYF. In DNA, the CDR3 is TGTGCCACCAGTGATCCTCGGGACAGGGCCACAGATACGCAGTATTTT.

This chain joins TRBV29-1 and TRBJ2-3, with D possibly matching TRBD1 (5 bases). This CDR3 has 13 amino acids. Germline values: CDR1 SQVTM, CDR2 ANQGSEA. The V end lost 2 bases, the J end lost 5 bases, and 11 bases lay between the germline ends. The CDR3 is CSVESRAKDTQYF. The CDR3 nucleotides read TGCAGCGTTGAAAGCAGGGCAAAAGATACGCAGTATTTT.

The chain joins TRBV5-4 to TRBJ2-5; 9 nucleotides align to TRBD1. V shed 4 bases and J 5 bases; nucleotides not matched to a gene: 6. Germline V gives CDR1 SGHNT, CDR2 YYREEE (reference sequence). The CDR3 runs to 14 residues. The CDR3 here is CASSIGQGYETQYF. Here the CDR3 DNA reads TGTGCCAGCAGCATTGGACAGGGGTACGAGACCCAGTACTTC.

The chain combines TRBV6-5 with TRBJ1-2, with D possibly matching TRBD1 (6 bases). Germline V gene sequence: CDR1 MNHEY, CDR2 SVGAGI. Trimming left V 4 bases short and J 10 bases short, with 13 bases between. The CDR3 runs 12 residues. This CDR3 reads CASSSTGTSYTF. The CDR3 DNA reads as TGTGCCAGCAGTTCCACCGGGACATCCTACACCTTC.

The V gene is TRBV2, the J gene TRBJ2-7, with 7 bases that match TRBD2. V shed 7 bases, J shed 7 bases, and the junction held 4 bases outside the gene matches. The CDR3 has 11 amino acids. Germline V lookup: CDR1 SNHLY, CDR2 FYNNEI. Written as DNA, the CDR3 is TGTGCCAGCAATGGGGGGGAGGAGCAGTACGTC. This gives the protein CASNGGEEQYV.

This clone was seen only once. CDR3 residues: CASSQDTGGGYTF. The CDR3 DNA sequence: TGTGCCAGCAGCCAAGATACAGGGGGCGGCTACACCTTC. The gene calls are TRBV3-1 (or the pseudogene TRBV3-2) and TRBJ1-2; 9 bases line up with TRBD1. The CDR3 has 13 residues. Losses at the gene ends were 0 bases for V and 8 bases for J; bases not matched to a gene: 1. Germline V lookup: CDR1 LGHDT, CDR2 YNNKEL (reference sequence).

The chain joins TRBV15 to TRBJ1-5; the D gene is possibly TRBD1 (6 bases). This CDR3 contains 15 residues. Germline V gives CDR1 LNHNV, CDR2 YYDKDF (reference sequence). Between the trimmed V and J ends, which lost 2 bases and 2 bases, there was a span of 10 bases. CDR3 DNA: TGTGCCACCAGCAGACGGGCAGGGGGCAATCAGCCCCAGCATTTT. Protein: CATSRRAGGNQPQHF.

The V call is TRBV20-1, the J call TRBJ2-5, with unresolved D. Germline-derived CDR1 and CDR2 are DFQATT and SNEGSKA (reference sequence). CDR3 length equals 11 residues. The V end was cut by 6 bases, the J end by 4 bases, with 9 bases between. The CDR3, as DNA: TGCAGTGCCTCGCGCCGAGAGACCCAGTACTTC. As protein: CSASRRETQYF.

The sample holds one count of this clone. This chain connects TRBV9 to TRBJ2-1, with 7 bases matching TRBD2. CDR3 length: 14 residues. Looked up from germline, CDR1 is SGDLS and CDR2 is YYNGEE. Unmatched junction bases numbered 11, after V lost 4 bases and J lost 10 bases. The CDR3 DNA sequence: TGTGCCAGCAGCCTAGAGACTAGCTCGGACGAGCAGTTCTTC. It encodes CASSLETSSDEQFF.

The rearrangement joins TRBV11-2 to TRBJ1-1; TRBD1 might be the D (5 bases). V gave up 11 bases and J gave up 4 bases, with 17 bases separating them. The CDR3 sequence is 13 residues long. Looked up from germline, CDR1 is SGHAT and CDR2 is FQNNGV. CDR3 sequence reads: CAAWRGSVTEAFF. DNA for the CDR3: TGTGCCGCGTGGAGGGGAAGCGTCACTGAAGCTTTCTTT.

CDR3 coding DNA: TGTGCCAGCAGCTTGGGACAGGCTTATAATTCACCCCTCCACTTT. It is translated as CASSLGQAYNSPLHF. The chain carries TRBV5-5 and TRBJ1-6, with a possible D match to TRBD1 (6 bases). Germline values: CDR1 SGHKS, CDR2 YYEKEE (reference sequence). There are 15 residues in the CDR3. V lost 0 bases, J lost 4 bases, and 8 bases lay in between.

V usage is TRBV4-2 and J usage is TRBJ1-1; 8 nucleotides align to TRBD1. Germline V gene data show CDR1 as LGHNA and CDR2 as YNFKEQ. This CDR3 is built from 14 residues. The trim removed 1 base at V and 3 bases at J, leaving 1 base unmatched. CDR3 loop: CASSQVRGHTEAFF. DNA for the CDR3: TGTGCCAGCAGCCAAGTCAGGGGGCACACTGAAGCTTTCTTT.

This clone was recorded once. V gene TRBV21-1 combines with J gene TRBJ1-1; TRBD1 was called by the table and not checked on the DNA. TRBV21-1 is a documented pseudogene. CDR3 length: 17 amino acids. CDR3 in amino acids: CASSPRTGGDMNTEAFF. The CDR3, as DNA: TGTGCCAGCAGCCCCAGGACAGGGGGCGATATGAACACTGAAGCTTTCTTT.

The V call is TRBV5-1, the J call TRBJ1-2, with 8 nucleotides matching TRBD1. The CDR3 has 14 amino acids. Germline loops: CDR1 SGHRS, CDR2 YFSETQ. Trimming removed 3 bases from V and 2 bases from J; junction bases left unmatched: 3. The DNA for the CDR3 is TGCGCCAGCAGCTCAGGGGGCAGCAACTATGGCTACACCTTC. Amino acids: CASSSGGSNYGYTF.

The V call is TRBV5-4, the J call TRBJ1-2; weak D call: TRBD1 (5 bases). The V end was cut by 0 bases, the J end by 2 bases, with 17 bases between. CDR3 size: 17 residues. In germline, CDR1 is SGHNT, CDR2 YYREEE (reference sequence). The CDR3 sequence is CASSLGIRGQANYGYTF. CDR3 bases: TGTGCCAGCAGCTTGGGGATACGTGGACAAGCGAACTATGGCTACACCTTC.

As to this clone: This sample also contains other DNA sequences that code for the same CDR3. V gene TRBV2 combines with J gene TRBJ1-2; TRBD1 is a possible D gene (5 bases). Germline-derived CDR1 and CDR2 are SNHLY and FYNNEI. V was shortened by 6 bases and J by 7 bases, with 15 bases between the two germline ends. This CDR3 has 13 amino acids. The CDR3, as DNA: TGTGCCAGCAGCCCTGACCGTGGGGCTGGCTACACCTTC. It specifies CASSPDRGAGYTF.

The chain links TRBV3-1 (or the pseudogene TRBV3-2) to TRBJ2-5; 8 nucleotides agree with TRBD2. The CDR3 totals 15 residues. The germline V gene encodes CDR1 LGHDT and CDR2 YNNKEL (reference sequence). V lost 0 bases and J lost 5; bases outside the gene matches: 5. In DNA, the CDR3 is TGTGCCAGCAGCCAAGATCCGGGGGGGCATGAGACCCAGTACTTC. This codes for CASSQDPGGHETQYF.

The CDR3 DNA reads as TGTGCCAGCAGCTTACTTGGGGCTTCGAGCGACACTGAAGCTTTCTTT. Its protein product is CASSLLGASSDTEAFF. The chain employs TRBV7-9 and TRBJ1-1; TRBD1 might be the D (5 bases). Trimming removed 2 bases from V and 3 bases from J, with 16 bases in between. This CDR3 contains 16 residues. Germline V gene sequence: CDR1 SEHNR, CDR2 FQNEAQ (reference sequence).

This chain uses TRBV18 with TRBJ1-4, with 7 positions matching TRBD1. J was trimmed by 2 bases and V by 3 bases; bases with no gene match: 6. The CDR3 has 16 amino acids. The germline V gene encodes CDR1 KGHSH and CDR2 LQKENI. The CDR3 sequence: CASSPLTGATNEKLFF. CDR3 nucleotides: TGTGCCAGCTCACCTCTTACAGGGGCCACTAATGAAAAACTGTTTTTT.

The chain employs TRBV11-2 and TRBJ2-1, with 9 bases aligning to TRBD1. V shed 7 bases and J 7 bases; nucleotides not matched to a gene: 11. Germline CDR1 reads SGHAT; CDR2 reads FQNNGV. The CDR3 has 15 amino acids. DNA of the CDR3: TGTGCCAGCACCAGAGGGGACAGGGTGGGGAATGAGCAGTTCTTC. It yields the protein CASTRGDRVGNEQFF.

This clone occurred a few times. The chain is built from TRBV5-1 and TRBJ1-4; D perhaps matches TRBD1 (6 bases). CDR1 is SGHRS and CDR2 is YFSETQ in the germline V gene. V was shortened by 4 bases and J by 8 bases, with 15 bases between the two germline ends. This CDR3 is 14 amino acids long. The CDR3 here is CASSRGQWGEKLFF. The CDR3 DNA reads TGCGCCAGCAGCCGCGGACAGTGGGGGGAAAAACTGTTTTTT.

This rearrangement joins TRBV27 to TRBJ2-1; 8 bases line up with TRBD2. Germline V gene sequence: CDR1 MNHEY, CDR2 SMNVEV (reference sequence). J was trimmed by 8 bases and V by 5 bases; bases with no gene match: 11. There are 15 residues in the CDR3. The CDR3 loop is CASSEAGEYIDEQFF. DNA for the CDR3: TGTGCCAGCAGTGAAGCGGGGGAGTACATTGATGAGCAGTTCTTC.